The rows below give T cell receptor beta chains drawn from one sample of a study of CD8 T cells in Susac syndrome. MiXCR, applied by TCRdb to the immunoSEQ multiplex PCR reads, yields one record per CDR3 protein. Counted here are about 200,000 distinct CDR3 sequences, approximately 95% occurring once; the ten biggest clones make up under 0.12%. The sequencing input was CD4+ T cells from PBMCs. These receptors were obtained from a human donor in good health. CDR3s include the opening cysteine and the closing phenylalanine or tryptophan. D genes are given only for firm matches. Part of the rows lack a size; the others show once, few, many or a class for expanded clones.

clone_size: NA; j_call: TRBJ2-7; v_call: TRBV15; d_call: NA; cdr3_aa: CATSRRLPPYEQYF; cdr3_nt: TGTGCCACCAGCAGAAGGCTGCCCCCTTACGAGCAGTACTTC
clone_size: NA; j_call: TRBJ2-1; v_call: TRBV2; d_call: NA; cdr3_aa: CASRPQGDEQFF; cdr3_nt: TGTGCCAGCAGACCACAGGGAGATGAGCAGTTCTTC
clone_size: NA; j_call: TRBJ2-1; v_call: TRBV4-1; d_call: TRBD2; cdr3_aa: CASSSPGLAGHNEQFF; cdr3_nt: TGCGCCAGCAGCTCTCCGGGACTAGCGGGCCACAATGAGCAGTTCTTC
clone_size: NA; j_call: TRBJ1-1; v_call: TRBV9; d_call: NA; cdr3_aa: CASSVLGLRDTEAFF; cdr3_nt: TGTGCCAGCAGCGTCCTGGGCCTTAGGGACACTGAAGCTTTCTTT
clone_size: NA; j_call: TRBJ2-2; v_call: TRBV9; d_call: TRBD2; cdr3_aa: CASSVVAGVAGELFF; cdr3_nt: TGTGCCAGCAGCGTAGTAGCGGGAGTGGCCGGGGAGCTGTTTTTT
clone_size: NA; j_call: TRBJ2-1; v_call: TRBV11-1; d_call: NA; cdr3_aa: CASSSASAKGSEQFF; cdr3_nt: TGTGCCAGCAGCTCGGCTAGCGCCAAAGGGAGTGAGCAGTTCTTC
clone_size: NA; j_call: TRBJ1-5; v_call: TRBV20-1; d_call: TRBD1; cdr3_aa: CSAFGQGSNQPQHF; cdr3_nt: TGCAGTGCTTTTGGACAGGGGAGCAATCAGCCCCAGCATTTT
clone_size: NA; j_call: TRBJ2-1; v_call: TRBV9; d_call: TRBD2; cdr3_aa: CASTGASGIGTISYNEQFF; cdr3_nt: TGTGCCAGCACCGGAGCTAGCGGGATCGGTACAATCTCCTACAATGAGCAGTTCTTC
clone_size: NA; j_call: TRBJ2-1; v_call: TRBV20-1; d_call: TRBD2; cdr3_aa: CSARSSGSGFGEQFF; cdr3_nt: TGCAGTGCTAGATCTAGCGGGAGTGGGTTCGGTGAGCAGTTCTTC
clone_size: NA; j_call: TRBJ2-3; v_call: TRBV2; d_call: TRBD2; cdr3_aa: CATRLAGGTDTQYF; cdr3_nt: TGTGCCACCAGACTAGCGGGGGGCACAGATACGCAGTATTTT
clone_size: NA; j_call: TRBJ1-2; v_call: TRBV29-1; d_call: NA; cdr3_aa: CSVEQTGYGYTF; cdr3_nt: TGCAGCGTTGAACAAACAGGATATGGCTACACCTTC
clone_size: once; j_call: TRBJ2-1; v_call: TRBV7-2; d_call: TRBD2; cdr3_aa: CASRASGGADSHEQFF; cdr3_nt: TGTGCCAGCAGGGCTAGCGGGGGGGCCGATTCCCATGAGCAGTTCTTC
clone_size: NA; j_call: TRBJ2-7; v_call: TRBV19; d_call: NA; cdr3_aa: CASTPTAGSSYEQYF; cdr3_nt: TGTGCCAGTACCCCGACGGCAGGGAGCTCCTACGAGCAGTACTTC
clone_size: NA; j_call: TRBJ2-3; v_call: TRBV7-2; d_call: NA; cdr3_aa: CASSLNLDVADTQYF; cdr3_nt: TGTGCCAGCAGCTTAAACTTAGACGTTGCGGATACGCAGTATTTT
clone_size: NA; j_call: TRBJ2-3; v_call: TRBV24-1; d_call: TRBD2; cdr3_aa: CATAGANTDTQYF; cdr3_nt: TGTGCCACAGCGGGGGCGAACACAGATACGCAGTATTTT
clone_size: NA; j_call: TRBJ2-1; v_call: TRBV7-6; d_call: NA; cdr3_aa: CASSQDSNNEQFF; cdr3_nt: TGTGCCAGCAGCCAGGACAGTAACAATGAGCAGTTCTTC